This T cell receptor (beta chain) is drawn from a study of HIV-infected children after antiretroviral therapy interruption. Across the whole study: Weeks 0, 12, interruption end (24 or 48), and about 3 years post-study gave interruption-arm samples. Continuous-treatment samples came from weeks 0, 48 and 150.

A 3' RACE protocol on RNA, with unique molecular identifiers, produced the TCR library. TCRdb re-called the 3' RACE reads through MiXCR, storing one row per CDR3 protein. The sample gives nearly 15,000 distinct CDR3 sequences, approximately 3.6% of which show up once; 34% is in the top ten. There are a few counts of this clonotype. CDR1 KGHDR and CDR2 SFDVKD come from the germline V gene. V lost 4 bases, J lost 6 bases, and 19 bases lay in between. This CDR3 has 16 residues. The treatment denotes: PENTA 11 planned treatment interruption arm or continuous ART arm. Sorting from thawed PBMCs isolated memory CD8+ CD45RO+ CD45RA- T cells.

The J gene is TRBJ2-3, the V gene TRBV24-1; weak D call: TRBD2 (5 bases). Sequenced here: CD45RO+ CD8+ T cells from PBMCs, pooled from several time points, sampled from a donor given antiretroviral therapy, either interrupted or continuous. Indicated subset: memory CD8+ CD45RO+ CD45RA- T cells. This TCR was recovered from a pool of human donors with HIV. DNA for the CDR3: TGTGCCACCAGTGAGCCCGCGGGTAACGGGGAGGATACGCAGTATTTT. Protein: CATSEPAGNGEDTQYF.